This T cell receptor beta chain stems from a study of T cells after yellow fever vaccination. The TCR cDNA carried a universal primer site and UMIs from 5'RACE template switching. Each CDR3 protein gets one entry after TCRdb re-called the 5' RACE reads with MiXCR. This table has hundreds of thousands of distinct CDR3 sequences, more than 9% appearing once. The sample holds a few counts of this clonotype. Its antigen is as yet unknown. General study points: Few clonotypes appeared in both CD4 and CD8 compartments. Though it reached lower strength, the secondary response hit its peak faster, day 5 versus 15. Clones that expanded after primary vaccination mostly reappeared after the booster (96% CD4, around 87% CD8).

Germline CDR1 and CDR2: DFQATT and SNEGSKA (reference sequence). The ends were cut back, 3 bases at V and 3 bases at J, with 8 bases in the middle. The CDR3 consists of 12 residues. This sequence originates from a man aged 25-45 years who received the YFV17D yellow fever vaccine. The genes are TRBV20-1 and TRBJ2-5; D is unclear. Sequenced material: PBMCs, taken on the day of the yellow fever booster vaccination. CDR3 DNA: TGCAGTGCTAGTTGGATGGAAGAGACCCAGTACTTC. It encodes CSASWMEETQYF.